This TCR beta chain derives from a study of CD8+ T cells in alopecia areata. Study as a whole: Those treated were given oral tofacitinib at 5 to 10 mg twice daily. The SALT score measured affected scalp surface percentage in treated patients. General observations from the study: On tofacitinib, scalp and blood still held many of the expanded lesional clones. An increase in clonality over normal scalp was evident in lesional scalp, especially alopecia totalis/universalis.

There are a few counts of this clone. Its cognate antigen is unknown. RNA was extracted and reverse transcribed into cDNA as the sequencing template. Measured with immunoSEQ multiplex PCR; TCRdb has only the in-frame clones, and not every one. The data show some 160,000 clones, approximately 65% seen once. Treatment defined: oral pan-JAK inhibitor, 5-10 mg twice daily. This clonotype was obtained from a human donor with alopecia areata. The material sequenced was CD4+ T cells sorted from blood, taken at week 4, from a patient treated with tofacitinib.

DNA for the CDR3: TGCAGTGCTGCAAATATTGAAGCTTTCTTT. Translation gives CSAANIEAFF. The chain is built from TRBV20-1 and TRBJ1-1; D ambiguous. Germline-derived CDR1 and CDR2 are DFQATT and SNEGSKA (reference sequence). V lost 5 bases and J 7 bases, leaving 8 bases between the germline ends. CDR3 length: 10 residues.